A selection of T cell receptor beta chains follows, all from one sample in a study of blood T cell repertoires in COVID-19. The protocol was immunoSEQ multiplex PCR, while the TCRdb copy is restricted to in-frame clones and leaves out a portion. Among 200,000 or so clones listed, roughly four fifths were seen once. The material sequenced was PBMCs or T cells enriched from blood (not recorded which). Receptor source: a man in his sixties who had recovered from COVID-19. The CDR3 runs from the conserved cysteine through the conserved F or W. D genes are given only for firm matches. Only some rows state a clone size, as once, few, many or a class for expanded clones.

V	size	D	J	DNA	CDR3
TRBV19	.	TRBD1	TRBJ1-1	TGTGCCAGTAGTCCAGACAGGGTGAACACTGAAGCTTTCTTT	CASSPDRVNTEAFF
TRBV7-3	.	.	TRBJ1-3	TGTGCCAGCAGCTTACAGGGGAACTCTGGAAACACCATATATTTT	CASSLQGNSGNTIYF
TRBV5-4	.	TRBD2	TRBJ2-2	TGTGCCAGCACCCAGAGCGGGGGGGCCTCGAACACCGGGGAGCTGTTTTTT	CASTQSGGASNTGELFF
TRBV14	.	TRBD1	TRBJ1-6	TGTGCCAGCAGCCCACAGGGGTTTTCACCCCTCCACTTT	CASSPQGFSPLHF
TRBV6-5	.	TRBD1	TRBJ1-1	TGTGCCAGCAGTTACTCCGGACAGGGAAGGGCTGAAGCTTTCTTT	CASSYSGQGRAEAFF
TRBV14	.	.	TRBJ1-2	TGTGCCAGCAGCCAAGATTCAGGGTATGGCTACACCTTC	CASSQDSGYGYTF
TRBV6-2/TRBV6-3	few	.	TRBJ1-1	TGTGCCAGCAGTTATGCGGACACGAACACTGAAGCTTTCTTT	CASSYADTNTEAFF
TRBV4-3	.	.	TRBJ2-7	TGCGCCAGCAGCCAAGGGGGAGGGACAGGAGGGAGGGAGCAGTACTTC	CASSQGGGTGGREQYF
TRBV6-1	.	.	TRBJ2-7	TGTGCCAGCAGTGAAGCGGTGGGGGACACATCCTACGAGCAGTACTTC	CASSEAVGDTSYEQYF
TRBV18	.	TRBD1	TRBJ2-1	TGTGCCAGCTCACCAAATACAGGGGGAGCCTACAATGAGCAGTTCTTC	CASSPNTGGAYNEQFF